This T cell receptor beta chain appears in the sequencing data of a study of regulatory T cells in long-lasting Graves disease. On the study more broadly: The term persistent Graves' disease signified upward of 5 years on antithyroid drugs with positive TSH receptor antibodies.

According to the study, TCR beta libraries were built with iRepertoire HTBI primers and CDR3-region Arm-PCR. TCRdb reanalysed the multiplex PCR reads using MiXCR and keeps one entry per CDR3 protein. The data contain about 470,000 distinct CDR3 sequences, around a fifth of them singletons. Time point: persistent/refractory GD, antithyroid drugs over 5 years with positive TRAb. Isolated PBMC RNA provided the starting material for the TCR library. The CDR3 runs 13 residues. Germline CDR1 is SQVTM and CDR2 is ANQGSEA. V lost 6 bases to trimming and J lost 2 bases, with 11 bases between them. This clonotype was seen a handful of times. No antigen is known for it. Study-wide findings and caveats: A greater number of public clonotypes (roughly 2,800) was shared by persistent patients than by new patients (approximately 880). TRBV28 was favored in persistent disease, as were TRBJ1-2 and TRBJ2-5.

The receptor was isolated from a female donor with Graves disease. This chain links TRBV29-1 with TRBJ1-5, with D possibly TRBD1 on 5 matching bases. The specimen was peripheral blood mononuclear cells (PBMCs), collected when the disease was refractory, from a patient treated with antithyroid drugs. CDR3 DNA sequence: TGCAGCGTGGGGACCAGCGGCAATCAGCCCCAGCATTTT. Its protein is CSVGTSGNQPQHF.